One sample yielded the 25 T cell receptor beta chains listed below, sequenced in a study of T cells in Graves' hyperthyroidism and ophthalmopathy. Amplification targeted TCR beta CDR3 regions from RNA transcripts. The HTBI set primed first-round TCR CDR3 RT-PCR. In TCRdb, the multiplex PCR reads were re-called with MiXCR into one record per CDR3 protein. Here the sample spans a few hundred thousand distinct CDR3 sequences, less than 20% being singletons. The source material was blood. The receptors derive from a woman aged 30 to 39 with Graves' hyperthyroidism.

This clonotype was detected ten times or more. The CDR3 DNA reads TGTGCCAGCAGCAATAGATGGGGGACACCCGGTTTCACTGAAGCTTTCTTT. It yields the protein CASSNRWGTPGFTEAFF. This chain links TRBV3-1 with TRBJ1-1; TRBD1 is a possible D gene (6 bases). The germline V and J ends were trimmed by 5 bases and 4 bases, with 23 bases remaining between them. The length of the CDR3 is 17 residues. Germline CDR1 reads LGHDT; CDR2 reads YNNKEL (reference sequence).

The V gene is TRBV9, the J gene TRBJ2-2; 10 nucleotides agree with TRBD2. The CDR3 has 17 amino acids. The trim removed 1 base at V and 1 base at J, leaving 4 bases unmatched. Germline V lookup: CDR1 SGDLS, CDR2 YYNGEE. As DNA, the CDR3 is TGTGCCAGCAGCGTATTAGCGGGAGGTCTGAACACCGGGGAGCTGTTTTTT. This translates into CASSVLAGGLNTGELFF.

This clonotype turned up a few times. V gene TRBV6-1 combines with J gene TRBJ2-7; unclear D gene. V was trimmed by 8 bases and J by 1 base, leaving 12 bases between them. Germline V lookup: CDR1 MNHNS, CDR2 SASEGT. The CDR3 has 13 amino acids. This CDR3 is CASHTQPSYEQYF. The CDR3 bases are TGTGCCAGCCACACTCAACCTTCCTACGAGCAGTACTTC.

This clonotype was recorded at least ten times. This chain uses TRBV19 with TRBJ2-7, with 9 nucleotides matching TRBD2. Germline-derived CDR1 and CDR2 are LNHDA and SQIVND (reference sequence). V trimming: 0 bases; J trimming: 0 bases; junction bases outside the gene matches: 6. The CDR3 extends over 17 amino acids. Written as DNA, the CDR3 is TGTGCCAGTAGTATAGAAACGTCTAGCGGGATCTCCTACGAGCAGTACTTC. Protein product: CASSIETSSGISYEQYF.

This clonotype has more than one count but fewer than ten. This chain links TRBV9 with TRBJ1-1; 7 bases fit TRBD1. The CDR3 is 17 residues long. The germline V gene encodes CDR1 SGDLS and CDR2 YYNGEE. V shed 4 bases, J shed 5 bases, and the junction held 17 bases outside the gene matches. The CDR3 nucleotides read TGTGCCAGCAGCCTAAGTGTAGGAGCAGGGGGAAGGACTGAAGCTTTCTTT. Translation gives CASSLSVGAGGRTEAFF.

There are a few counts of this clonotype. CDR3 coding DNA: TGTGCCAGCGGGCGACAAGCCGGAGGTCAGCCCCAGCATTTT. Translation: CASGRQAGGQPQHF. This rearrangement joins TRBV6-1 to TRBJ1-5; D unresolved. Germline V gives CDR1 MNHNS, CDR2 SASEGT. The CDR3 totals 14 residues. V was clipped by 8 bases and J by 6 bases, with 17 bases between them.

This clonotype was seen repeatedly, ten times or more. This chain uses TRBV20-1 with TRBJ1-3; D is possibly TRBD1 (6 bases). Trimming left V 6 bases short and J 3 bases short, with 12 bases between. Per germline, CDR1 DFQATT and CDR2 SNEGSKA (reference sequence). The CDR3 extends over 13 amino acids. The CDR3: CSAIRDNGNTIYF. CDR3 in DNA: TGCAGTGCCATCCGGGACAATGGAAACACCATATATTTT.

At least ten counts were recorded for this clonotype. The chain joins TRBV28 to TRBJ1-5, with D possibly TRBD1 on 6 matching bases. CDR1 is MDHEN, CDR2 SYDVKM, per germline. This CDR3 region has 15 residues. V gave up 5 bases and J gave up 7 bases, with 18 bases separating them. The CDR3 DNA reads as TGTGCCAGCAGTCCTGGGGCGACAGGCCGGCAGCCCCAGCATTTT. Translated: CASSPGATGRQPQHF. Drawing the rest from reference TRBV28 and TRBJ1-5, the complete variable domain is DVKVTQSSRYLVKRTGEKVFLECVQDMDHENMFWYRQDPGLGLRLIYFSYDVKMKEKGDIPEGYSVSREKKERFSLILESASTNQTSMYLCASSPGATGRQPQHFGDGTRLSIL.

The V call is TRBV7-2, the J call TRBJ2-3; TRBD1 matches 10 bases. CDR1 is SGHTA, CDR2 FQGNSA, per germline. V lost 5 bases and J lost 7; bases outside the gene matches: 9. This CDR3 comprises 15 residues. For the CDR3, the DNA is TGTGCCAGCAGCATCCCGCGGGACAGGGGTAATACGCAGTATTTT. Translating it yields CASSIPRDRGNTQYF.

This clonotype was picked up a small number of times. The chain uses TRBV6-2 or TRBV6-3 and TRBJ2-1; 7 bases agree with TRBD2. The CDR3 is made up of 15 amino acids. V dropped 8 bases and J dropped 15; count of bases not matched to a gene: 22. CDR1 is MNHEY, CDR2 SVGEGT, per germline. Here the CDR3 reads CASSVIGLVGMSTFF. The CDR3 DNA reads TGTGCCAGCTCAGTTATCGGACTAGTCGGAATGAGTACGTTCTTC.

The rearrangement links TRBV19 to TRBJ2-7, with 15 nucleotides matching TRBD2. V was clipped by 5 bases and J by 0 bases; unmatched bases: 5. The CDR3 has 17 amino acids. Looked up from germline, CDR1 is LNHDA and CDR2 is SQIVND (reference sequence). The CDR3 reads CASSPGTSGRSSYEQYF. The CDR3 DNA follows: TGTGCCAGTAGTCCCGGGACTAGCGGGAGGTCCTCCTACGAGCAGTACTTC. Variable domain in full (rest from reference TRBV19 and TRBJ2-7): DGGITQSPKYLFRKEGQNVTLSCEQNLNHDAMYWYRQDPGQGLRLIYYSQIVNDFQKGDIAEGYSVSREKKESFPLTVTSAQKNPTAFYLCASSPGTSGRSSYEQYFGPGTRLTVT.

This chain uses TRBV7-9 with TRBJ2-2; 7 bases are a match to TRBD1. Germline V lookup: CDR1 SEHNR, CDR2 FQNEAQ (reference sequence). The J segment lost 0 bases and the V segment lost 4 bases, leaving 17 bases of the junction unmatched. The CDR3 is 20 amino acids. The CDR3 spells CASSSTGQKKPIANTGELFF. CDR3 DNA: TGTGCCAGCAGCTCTACGGGACAGAAAAAACCGATCGCGAACACCGGGGAGCTGTTTTTT.

The gene calls are TRBV18 and TRBJ1-4; D perhaps matches TRBD1 (6 bases). V gave up 4 bases and J gave up 12 bases, with 12 bases separating them. CDR1 and CDR2 (germline): KGHSH, LQKENI. CDR3 length equals 12 residues. The CDR3 DNA sequence: TGTGCCAGCTCACTAAGACAGGAACAACTGTTTTTT. This sequence encodes CASSLRQEQLFF.

This clonotype occurred many times. V gene TRBV5-1 combines with J gene TRBJ2-1; maybe TRBD2 (5 bases). Germline V gene lookup returns CDR1 SGHRS and CDR2 YFSETQ. The CDR3 is 13 amino acids. Trimming pared 1 base from V and 6 bases from J, leaving 8 bases between. CDR3 protein: CASSLTRINEQFF. Written as DNA, the CDR3 is TGCGCCAGCAGCTTGACTAGGATCAATGAGCAGTTCTTC.

Ten or more counts support this clonotype. The chain recombines TRBV20-1 with TRBJ2-1; 9 bases are shared with TRBD1. The germline gives CDR1 DFQATT, CDR2 SNEGSKA (reference sequence). This CDR3 is 16 amino acids long. V was clipped by 6 bases and J by 0 bases; unmatched bases: 9. Written as DNA, the CDR3 is TGCAGTGCGAACCCGGACAGGGGCAGCTCCTACAATGAGCAGTTCTTC. It codes for CSANPDRGSSYNEQFF.

The chain combines TRBV20-1 with TRBJ1-1, with D possibly matching TRBD1 (5 bases). Germline CDR1 DFQATT, CDR2 SNEGSKA (reference sequence). The CDR3 has 16 amino acids. The CDR3 region has the DNA TGCAGCGGAGTATCCGAGTCGACAGCAGTTAACACTGAAGCTTTCTTT. The encoded protein is CSGVSESTAVNTEAFF.

The genes are TRBV2 and TRBJ1-3; D is perhaps TRBD1 (6 bases). The CDR3 has 13 amino acids. Germline lookup yields CDR1 SNHLY and CDR2 FYNNEI. The V end was cut by 4 bases, the J end by 4 bases, with 8 bases between. Here the CDR3 DNA reads TGTGCCAGCAGTGCCCAGGGGGGAAACACCATATATTTT. It specifies CASSAQGGNTIYF.

The rearrangement uses TRBV6-1 and TRBJ1-5; maybe TRBD1 (5 bases). CDR1 MNHNS and CDR2 SASEGT come from the germline V gene. The CDR3 length is 15 residues. V was trimmed by 3 bases and J by 2 bases, leaving 11 bases between them. CDR3 loop: CASSDGGRGNQPQHF. The CDR3 coding sequence is TGTGCCAGCAGTGACGGGGGTCGAGGCAATCAGCCCCAGCATTTT.

This clonotype was detected many times. The J gene is TRBJ2-5, the V gene TRBV11-2, with D maybe TRBD1 (6 bases). Looked up from germline, CDR1 is SGHAT and CDR2 is FQNNGV. The CDR3 totals 16 residues. V was trimmed by 5 bases and J by 3 bases, leaving 19 bases between them. CDR3 region: CASSRRGNYREETQYF. The CDR3, as DNA: TGTGCCAGCAGCCGTAGGGGGAACTACCGAGAAGAGACCCAGTACTTC.

This clonotype was observed at least ten times. The chain employs TRBV29-1 and TRBJ2-5, with TRBD2 as a possible D gene (6 bases). The CDR3 loop spans 12 amino acids. The V and J ends lost 7 bases and 13 bases respectively, with 22 bases between them. The germline CDR1 and CDR2 sequences are SQVTM and ANQGSEA. CDR3 residues: CSAWVSLPEGYF. DNA for the CDR3: TGCAGCGCTTGGGTAAGCCTACCGGAGGGGTACTTC. Variable domain in full (rest from reference TRBV29-1 and TRBJ2-5): SAVISQKPSRDICQRGTSLTIQCQVDSQVTMMFWYRQQPGQSLTLIATANQGSEATYESGFVIDKFPISRPNLTFSTLTVSNMSPEDSSIYLCSAWVSLPEGYFGPGTRLLVL.

This clonotype was counted ten times or more. This chain joins TRBV5-1 and TRBJ2-5, with a weak D call TRBD2 (5 bases). This CDR3 contains 13 residues. Germline assignment: CDR1 SGHRS and CDR2 YFSETQ. V was trimmed by 5 bases and J by 5 bases, leaving 13 bases between them. Here the CDR3 reads CASRPGSGETQYF. CDR3 in DNA: TGCGCCAGCAGGCCGGGGTCCGGGGAGACCCAGTACTTC.

This clonotype was detected only a few times. The chain uses TRBV5-5 and TRBJ1-1; D remains ambiguous. Germline values: CDR1 SGHKS, CDR2 YYEKEE (reference sequence). This CDR3 contains 14 residues. V was shortened by 2 bases and J by 1 base, with 9 bases between the two germline ends. The CDR3 DNA sequence: TGTGCCAGCAGCTTATCTGAGAGGAACACTGAAGCTTTCTTT. This encodes CASSLSERNTEAFF. Using reference TRBV5-5 and TRBJ1-1 for the parts outside the CDR3, the full variable domain is DAGVTQSPTHLIKTRGQQVTLRCSPISGHKSVSWYQQVLGQGPQFIFQYYEKEERGRGNFPDRFSARQFPNYSSELNVNALLLGDSALYLCASSLSERNTEAFFGQGTRLTVV.

Notes on this clonotype: A much larger clonotype is one base distant, so this may be a read error. This chain uses TRBV10-3 with TRBJ2-5, with 7 bases matching TRBD1. The CDR3 runs to 15 residues. Germline V gene lookup returns CDR1 ENHRY and CDR2 SYGVKD. CDR3 in DNA: TGTGCCATCAGTCATGGACAGGCCGAACAAGAGGCCCAGTACTTC. Translated, it gives CAISHGQAEQEAQYF.

This sequence joins TRBV10-3 and TRBJ2-1, with 9 bases identical to TRBD2. V lost 5 bases to trimming and J lost 0 bases; unmatched junction nucleotides: 20. Germline assignment: CDR1 ENHRY and CDR2 SYGVKD. The CDR3 length is 21 residues. CDR3 loop: CAISNPPMTSGRMSSYNEQFF. CDR3 nucleotide sequence: TGTGCCATCAGTAACCCCCCCATGACTAGCGGACGGATGAGCTCCTACAATGAGCAGTTCTTC.

This clonotype occurred many times. The rearrangement joins TRBV27 to TRBJ1-1, with D perhaps TRBD1 (5 bases). This CDR3 contains 17 residues. Germline V gene data show CDR1 as MNHEY and CDR2 as SMNVEV (reference sequence). V gave up 1 base and J gave up 4 bases, with 19 bases separating them. CDR3 sequence: CASSLFAGGVGATEAFF. The DNA for the CDR3 is TGTGCCAGCAGTTTATTCGCAGGAGGGGTAGGGGCCACTGAAGCTTTCTTT.